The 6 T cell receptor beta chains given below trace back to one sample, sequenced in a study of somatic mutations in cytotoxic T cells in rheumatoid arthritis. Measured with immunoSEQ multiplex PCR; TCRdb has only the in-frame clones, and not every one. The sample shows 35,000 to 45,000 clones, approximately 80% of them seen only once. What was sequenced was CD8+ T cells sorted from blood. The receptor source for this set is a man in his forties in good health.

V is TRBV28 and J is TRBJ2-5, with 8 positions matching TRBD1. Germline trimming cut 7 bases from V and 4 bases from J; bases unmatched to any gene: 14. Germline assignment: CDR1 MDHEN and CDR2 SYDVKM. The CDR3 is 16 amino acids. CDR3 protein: CASIPPPGQGGETQYF. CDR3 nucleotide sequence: TGTGCCAGCATCCCTCCCCCTGGACAGGGCGGAGAGACCCAGTACTTC.

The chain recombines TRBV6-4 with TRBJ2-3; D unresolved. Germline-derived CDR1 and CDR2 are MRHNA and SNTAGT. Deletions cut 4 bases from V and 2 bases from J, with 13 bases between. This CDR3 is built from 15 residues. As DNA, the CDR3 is TGTGCCAGCAGTGCCAACGGCAAGTTCACAGATACGCAGTATTTT. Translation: CASSANGKFTDTQYF.

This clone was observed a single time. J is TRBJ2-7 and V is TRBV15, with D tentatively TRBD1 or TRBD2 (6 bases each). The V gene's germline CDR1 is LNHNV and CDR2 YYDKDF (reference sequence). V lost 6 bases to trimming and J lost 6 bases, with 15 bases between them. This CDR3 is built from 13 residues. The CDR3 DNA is TGTGCCACCAGTCCGGGGGCTACCTCCGAGCAGTACTTC. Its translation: CATSPGATSEQYF.

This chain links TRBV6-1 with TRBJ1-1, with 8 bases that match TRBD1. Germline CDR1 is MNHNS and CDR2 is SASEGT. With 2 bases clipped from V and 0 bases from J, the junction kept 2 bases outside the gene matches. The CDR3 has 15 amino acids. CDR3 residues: CASSERTGMNTEAFF. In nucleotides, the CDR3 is TGTGCCAGCAGTGAACGGACAGGGATGAACACTGAAGCTTTCTTT.

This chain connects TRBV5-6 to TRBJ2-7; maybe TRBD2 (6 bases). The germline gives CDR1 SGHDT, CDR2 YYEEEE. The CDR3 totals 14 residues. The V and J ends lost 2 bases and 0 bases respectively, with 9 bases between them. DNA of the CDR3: TGTGCCAGCAGCTTTGGGACTCCCTCCTACGAGCAGTACTTC. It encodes CASSFGTPSYEQYF.

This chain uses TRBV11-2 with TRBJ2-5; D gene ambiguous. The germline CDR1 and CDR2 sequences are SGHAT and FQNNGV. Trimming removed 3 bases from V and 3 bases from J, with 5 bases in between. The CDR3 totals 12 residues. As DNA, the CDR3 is TGTGCCAGCAGCTTTGAAGAAGAGACCCAGTACTTC. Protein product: CASSFEEETQYF.